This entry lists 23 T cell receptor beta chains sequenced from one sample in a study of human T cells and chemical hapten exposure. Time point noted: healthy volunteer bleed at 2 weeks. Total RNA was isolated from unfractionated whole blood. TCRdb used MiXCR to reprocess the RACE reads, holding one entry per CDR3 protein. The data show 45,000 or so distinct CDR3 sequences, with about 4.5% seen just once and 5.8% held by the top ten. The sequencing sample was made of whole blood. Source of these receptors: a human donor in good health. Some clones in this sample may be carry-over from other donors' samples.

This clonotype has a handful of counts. The CDR3 nucleotides are TGTGCCAGCAGCAAAGAGGGGCTTAAGAAGCGGGACGTCTACAATGAGCAGTTCTTC. Residues: CASSKEGLKKRDVYNEQFF. The chain couples TRBV21-1 to TRBJ2-1; the table's TRBD2 call for D was not verified on the DNA. TRBV21-1 corresponds to a pseudogene. The CDR3 consists of 19 residues.

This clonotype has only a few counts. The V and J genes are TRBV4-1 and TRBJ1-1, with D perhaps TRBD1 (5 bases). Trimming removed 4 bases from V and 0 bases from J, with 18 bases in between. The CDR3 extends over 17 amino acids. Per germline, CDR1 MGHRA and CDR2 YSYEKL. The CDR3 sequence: CASSRGRAGKMNTEAFF. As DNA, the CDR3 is TGCGCCAGCAGCCGTGGTAGGGCAGGGAAGATGAACACTGAAGCTTTCTTT.

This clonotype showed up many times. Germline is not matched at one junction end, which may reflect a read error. The CDR3 region is CSAREGENKPGF. CDR3 bases: TGCAGTGCTAGAGAGGGCGAAAACAAACCTGGGTTC. The chain joins TRBV20-1 to TRBJ2-4; the D is unclear. CDR1 and CDR2 from the germline V gene are DFQATT and SNEGSKA (reference sequence). This CDR3 has 12 amino acids.

CDR3 residues: CASSLAGQGDTQYF. The CDR3 nucleotides are TGTGCCAGCAGCTTAGCCGGACAGGGAGATACGCAGTATTTT. The V and J genes are TRBV7-9 and TRBJ2-3; the match to TRBD1 covers 8 bases. The CDR3 covers 14 residues. In germline, CDR1 is SEHNR, CDR2 FQNEAQ (reference sequence). V lost 0 bases to trimming and J lost 5 bases; unmatched junction nucleotides: 1.

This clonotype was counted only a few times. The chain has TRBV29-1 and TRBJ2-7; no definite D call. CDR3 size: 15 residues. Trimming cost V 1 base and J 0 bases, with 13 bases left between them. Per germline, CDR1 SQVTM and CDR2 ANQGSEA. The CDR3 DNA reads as TGCAGCGTTGAAGCAGTGCGCGGAAGCTCCTACGAGCAGTACTTC. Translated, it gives CSVEAVRGSSYEQYF.

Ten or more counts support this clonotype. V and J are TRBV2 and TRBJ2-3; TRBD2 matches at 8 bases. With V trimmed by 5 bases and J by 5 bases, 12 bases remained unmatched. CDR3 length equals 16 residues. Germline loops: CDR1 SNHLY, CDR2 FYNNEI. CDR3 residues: CASSQRELRPQDTQYF. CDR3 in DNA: TGTGCCAGCAGTCAGCGGGAGCTTCGGCCCCAAGATACGCAGTATTTT.

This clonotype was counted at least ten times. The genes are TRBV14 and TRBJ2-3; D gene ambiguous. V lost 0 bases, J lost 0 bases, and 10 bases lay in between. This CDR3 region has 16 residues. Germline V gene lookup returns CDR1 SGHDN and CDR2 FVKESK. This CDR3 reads CASSQDSSASTDTQYF. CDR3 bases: TGTGCCAGCAGCCAAGATTCGTCGGCTAGCACAGATACGCAGTATTTT.

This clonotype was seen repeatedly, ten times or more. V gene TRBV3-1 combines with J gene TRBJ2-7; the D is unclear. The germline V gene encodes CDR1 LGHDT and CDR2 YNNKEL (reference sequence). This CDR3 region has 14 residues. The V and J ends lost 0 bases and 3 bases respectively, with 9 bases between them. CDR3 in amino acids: CASSQDTGLYEQYF. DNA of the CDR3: TGTGCCAGCAGCCAAGATACCGGCCTCTACGAGCAGTACTTC.

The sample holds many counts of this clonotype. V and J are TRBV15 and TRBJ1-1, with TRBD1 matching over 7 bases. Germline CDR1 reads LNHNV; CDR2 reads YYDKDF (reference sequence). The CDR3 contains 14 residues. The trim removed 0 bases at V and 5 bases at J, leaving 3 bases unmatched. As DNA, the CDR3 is TGTGCCACCAGCAGAGATCAGGGGGGGACTGAAGCTTTCTTT. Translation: CATSRDQGGTEAFF. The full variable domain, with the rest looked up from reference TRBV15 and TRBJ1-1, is DAMVIQNPRYQVTQFGKPVTLSCSQTLNHNVMYWYQQKSSQAPKLLFHYYDKDFNNEADTPDNFQSRRPNTSFCFLDIRSPGLGDTAMYLCATSRDQGGTEAFFGQGTRLTVV.

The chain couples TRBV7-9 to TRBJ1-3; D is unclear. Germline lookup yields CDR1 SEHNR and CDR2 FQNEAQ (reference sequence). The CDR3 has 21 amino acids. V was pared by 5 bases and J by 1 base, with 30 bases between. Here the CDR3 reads CASSPAPQGPSSKLSGNTIYF. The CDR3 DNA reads TGTGCCAGCAGCCCAGCCCCTCAAGGACCAAGTTCAAAGCTATCTGGAAACACCATATATTTT. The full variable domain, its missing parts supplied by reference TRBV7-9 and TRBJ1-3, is DTGVSQNPRHKITKRGQNVTFRCDPISEHNRLYWYRQTLGQGPEFLTYFQNEAQLEKSRLLSDRFSAERPKGSFSTLEIQRTEQGDSAMYLCASSPAPQGPSSKLSGNTIYFGEGSWLTVV.

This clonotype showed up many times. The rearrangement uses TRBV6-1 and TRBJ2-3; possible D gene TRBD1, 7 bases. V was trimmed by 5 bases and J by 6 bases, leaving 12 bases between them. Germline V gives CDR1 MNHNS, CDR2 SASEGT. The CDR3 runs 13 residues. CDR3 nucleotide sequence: TGTGCCAGCAGTTTTCAGGGGGGCGATACGCAGTATTTT. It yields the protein CASSFQGGDTQYF.

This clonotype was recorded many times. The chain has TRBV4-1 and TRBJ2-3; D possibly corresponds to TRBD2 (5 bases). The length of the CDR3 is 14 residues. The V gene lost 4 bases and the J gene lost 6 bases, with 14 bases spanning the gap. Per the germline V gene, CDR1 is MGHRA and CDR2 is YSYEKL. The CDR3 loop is CASSPGLRGDTQYF. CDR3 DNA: TGCGCCAGCAGCCCGGGTCTACGAGGGGATACGCAGTATTTT.

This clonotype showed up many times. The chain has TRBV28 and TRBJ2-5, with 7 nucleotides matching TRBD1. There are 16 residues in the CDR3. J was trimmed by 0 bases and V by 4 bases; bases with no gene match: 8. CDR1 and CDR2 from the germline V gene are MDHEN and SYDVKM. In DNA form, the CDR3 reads TGTGCCAGCAGTTCGTTGGACAGGCTATACCAAGAGACCCAGTACTTC. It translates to CASSSLDRLYQETQYF.

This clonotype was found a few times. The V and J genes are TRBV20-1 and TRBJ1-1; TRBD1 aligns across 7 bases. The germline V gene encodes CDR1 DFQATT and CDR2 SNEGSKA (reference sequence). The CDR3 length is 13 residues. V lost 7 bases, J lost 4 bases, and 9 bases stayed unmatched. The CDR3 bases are TGCAGTGGCGAGACAGGGAGGGCCACTGAAGCTTTCTTT. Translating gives CSGETGRATEAFF.

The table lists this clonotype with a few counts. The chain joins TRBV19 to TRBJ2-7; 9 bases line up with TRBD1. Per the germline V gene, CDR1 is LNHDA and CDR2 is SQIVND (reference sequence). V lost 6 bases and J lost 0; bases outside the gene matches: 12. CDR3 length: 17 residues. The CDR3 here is CASSSPSDRGTSYEQYF. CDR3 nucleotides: TGTGCCAGTAGCTCCCCGTCGGACAGGGGTACCTCCTACGAGCAGTACTTC.

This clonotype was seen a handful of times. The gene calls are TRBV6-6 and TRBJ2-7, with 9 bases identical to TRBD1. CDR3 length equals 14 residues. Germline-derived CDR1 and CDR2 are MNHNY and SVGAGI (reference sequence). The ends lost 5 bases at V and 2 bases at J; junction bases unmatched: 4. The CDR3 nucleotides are TGTGCCAGCAGTCCATGGACAGGGGCCTACGAGCAGTACTTC. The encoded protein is CASSPWTGAYEQYF.

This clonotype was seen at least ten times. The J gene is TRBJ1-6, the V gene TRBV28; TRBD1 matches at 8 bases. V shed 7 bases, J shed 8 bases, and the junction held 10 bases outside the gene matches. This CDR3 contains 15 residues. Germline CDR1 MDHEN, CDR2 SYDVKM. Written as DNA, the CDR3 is TGTGCCAGCACCAACTCGGACAGGGTCTATTCACCCCTCCACTTT. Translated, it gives CASTNSDRVYSPLHF.

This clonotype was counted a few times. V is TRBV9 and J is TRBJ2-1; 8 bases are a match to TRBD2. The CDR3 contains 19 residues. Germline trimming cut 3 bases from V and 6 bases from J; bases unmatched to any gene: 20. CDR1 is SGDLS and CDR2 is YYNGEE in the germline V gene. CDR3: CASSAGPGGPLFRRNEQFF. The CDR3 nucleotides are TGTGCCAGCAGCGCGGGCCCGGGAGGGCCTCTTTTCCGACGCAATGAGCAGTTCTTC.

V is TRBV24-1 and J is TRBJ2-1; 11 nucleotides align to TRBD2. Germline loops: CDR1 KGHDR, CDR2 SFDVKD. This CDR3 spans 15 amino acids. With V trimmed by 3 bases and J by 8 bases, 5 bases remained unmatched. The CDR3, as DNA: TGTGCCACCAGTGATACTAGCGGGAGAAGGGATGAGCAGTTCTTC. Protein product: CATSDTSGRRDEQFF.

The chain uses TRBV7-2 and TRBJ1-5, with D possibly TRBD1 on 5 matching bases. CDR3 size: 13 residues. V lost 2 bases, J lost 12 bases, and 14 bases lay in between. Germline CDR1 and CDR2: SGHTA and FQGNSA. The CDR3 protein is CASSLTGGFSQHF. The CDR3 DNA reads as TGTGCCAGCAGCTTAACCGGGGGGTTTAGCCAGCATTTT.

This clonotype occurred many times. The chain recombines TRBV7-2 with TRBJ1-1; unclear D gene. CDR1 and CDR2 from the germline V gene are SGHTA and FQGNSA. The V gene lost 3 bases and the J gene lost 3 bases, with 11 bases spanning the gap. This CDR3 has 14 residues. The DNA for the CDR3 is TGTGCCAGCAGCTTGCGTCGAGTGGACACTGAAGCTTTCTTT. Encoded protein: CASSLRRVDTEAFF.

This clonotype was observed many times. The CDR3 DNA sequence: TGTGCCAGCAGCTTCCGACAGACACCTTTCTCTAGCACAGATACGCAGTATTTT. Its translation: CASSFRQTPFSSTDTQYF. The V and J genes are TRBV5-4 and TRBJ2-3, with D maybe TRBD1 (5 bases). CDR1 is SGHNT and CDR2 is YYREEE in the germline V gene (reference sequence). CDR3 length equals 18 residues. Trimming removed 2 bases from V and 0 bases from J, with 19 bases in between.

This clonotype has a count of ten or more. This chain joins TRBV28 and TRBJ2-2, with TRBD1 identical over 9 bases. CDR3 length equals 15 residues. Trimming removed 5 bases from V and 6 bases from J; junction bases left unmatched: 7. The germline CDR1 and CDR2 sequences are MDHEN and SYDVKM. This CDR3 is CASSINRGRAGELFF. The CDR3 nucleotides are TGTGCCAGCAGTATAAACAGGGGGCGGGCCGGGGAGCTGTTTTTT. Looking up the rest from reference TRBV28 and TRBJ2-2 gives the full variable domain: DVKVTQSSRYLVKRTGEKVFLECVQDMDHENMFWYRQDPGLGLRLIYFSYDVKMKEKGDIPEGYSVSREKKERFSLILESASTNQTSMYLCASSINRGRAGELFFGEGSRLTVL.